Below, 9 T cell receptor beta chains from the same sample are listed, as sequenced in a study of radiation and T cells in renal cell carcinoma. Assay used: immunoSEQ multiplex PCR; TCRdb lists only in-frame clones, some missing. The data contain fewer than 200,000 clones, about 88% of them singletons. Sample time point: blood 4 weeks post-SBRT, at nephrectomy. Indicated treatment: 15 Gy SBRT to primary tumor, nephrectomy 4 weeks later. The specimen was blood, collected from a patient whose treatment included radiotherapy and nephrectomy. These receptors originate from a woman aged 45-65 years with renal cell carcinoma.

On this clone: One end of the junction is discordant with germline, which a read error may explain. V gene TRBV7-7 combines with J gene TRBJ2-7; D call uncertain. The CDR3 contains 13 residues. Germline assignment: CDR1 SSHAT and CDR2 FNYEAQ (reference sequence). The CDR3 sequence: CASSLEKGYEQYF. The CDR3, as DNA: TGTGCTAGCAGCTTAGAAAAGGGCTACGAGCAGTACTTC.

The V gene is TRBV7-3, the J gene TRBJ2-1; 7 bases line up with TRBD1. CDR1 and CDR2 (germline): SGHTA, FQGTGA. V was pared by 5 bases and J by 0 bases, with 13 bases of the junction left unmatched. This CDR3 has 18 amino acids. The CDR3 sequence is CASSQPTGHRSSYNEQFF. The CDR3 DNA reads TGTGCCAGCAGCCAACCGACAGGGCACCGTAGCTCCTACAATGAGCAGTTCTTC.

The chain links TRBV18 to TRBJ1-3, with D perhaps matching TRBD1 (5 bases). From germline, CDR1 is KGHSH and CDR2 LQKENI. The CDR3 covers 16 residues. Trimming took off 6 bases at V and 1 base at J, with 16 bases between the two ends. In DNA form, the CDR3 reads TGTGCCAGCTCCCTTATCTCCGGGACTTCTGGAAACACCATATATTTT. It is translated as CASSLISGTSGNTIYF.

The V call is TRBV4-3, the J call TRBJ1-6, with D unresolved. There are 15 residues in the CDR3. V was shortened by 4 bases and J by 8 bases, with 15 bases between the two germline ends. Per germline, CDR1 LGHNA and CDR2 YSLEER. CDR3: CASSRWSSQDSPLHF. The DNA of the CDR3 is TGCGCCAGCAGCCGTTGGTCATCTCAGGATTCACCCCTCCACTTT.

The CDR3 DNA is TGTGCCTGGAGTGGGGGACAGGGGCCCAGTCAGCCCCAGCATTTT. Translating gives CAWSGGQGPSQPQHF. This chain links TRBV30 with TRBJ1-5; 10 bases are a match to TRBD1. CDR1 and CDR2 (germline): GTSNPN, SVGIG (reference sequence). This CDR3 region has 15 residues. Trimming at V came to 1 base and at J to 6 bases, leaving 6 bases not matched to a gene.

This chain connects TRBV7-8 to TRBJ1-3; 7 bases line up with TRBD1. The ends lost 5 bases at V and 3 bases at J; junction bases unmatched: 4. From germline, CDR1 is SGHVS and CDR2 FQNEAQ. This CDR3 contains 14 residues. CDR3: CASSTRDSGNTIYF. CDR3 DNA: TGTGCCAGCAGCACACGGGACAGTGGAAACACCATATATTTT.

The gene calls are TRBV9 and TRBJ1-3; D gene unclear. The CDR3 runs 15 residues. Trimming pared 3 bases from V and 0 bases from J, leaving 10 bases between. Germline V gene data show CDR1 as SGDLS and CDR2 as YYNGEE. The CDR3 protein is CASSATTYSGNTIYF. DNA for the CDR3: TGTGCCAGCAGCGCGACGACTTACTCTGGAAACACCATATATTTT.

The gene calls are TRBV7-8 and TRBJ1-5, with D unclear. This CDR3 comprises 18 residues. Germline CDR1 SGHVS, CDR2 FQNEAQ. Trimming took 5 bases from V and 4 from J, leaving 24 bases between them. CDR3 nucleotide sequence: TGTGCCAGCAGCGGTGGGGAAACCATTCAAATTAAAAATCAGCCCCAGCATTTT. Translated: CASSGGETIQIKNQPQHF.

CDR3 in amino acids: CASRDRGRGNTEAFF. CDR3 sequence (DNA): TGTGCCAGCAGGGACAGGGGGCGAGGCAACACTGAAGCTTTCTTT. The chain has TRBV6-1 and TRBJ1-1, with TRBD1 matching over 11 bases. J lost 2 bases, V lost 6 bases, and 5 bases had no gene match. The CDR3 is 15 residues long. The germline V gene encodes CDR1 MNHNS and CDR2 SASEGT.